What follows are 19 T cell receptor beta chains derived from one specimen sequenced in a study of blood T cell repertoires in COVID-19. The data were produced by immunoSEQ multiplex PCR, yet TCRdb's version contains in-frame clones alone and is incomplete. The sample holds 95,000 to 110,000 clones, more than 85% seen once. The sample was peripheral blood. The receptors derive from a human donor in a cohort sampled during active COVID-19.

The chain couples TRBV27 to TRBJ2-7; 9 bases align to TRBD2. The CDR3 spans 16 residues. Germline assignment: CDR1 MNHEY and CDR2 SMNVEV (reference sequence). Trimming cost V 6 bases and J 2 bases; bases outside gene matches: 11. This chain's CDR3 is CASRSDSGSRAYEQYF. The DNA of the CDR3 is TGTGCCAGCAGATCTGATAGCGGGAGCCGTGCCTACGAGCAGTACTTC.

V usage is TRBV19 and J usage is TRBJ1-3; 9 nucleotides line up with TRBD1. The CDR3 sequence is 16 residues long. Germline V gene sequence: CDR1 LNHDA, CDR2 SQIVND (reference sequence). Germline trimming cut 5 bases from V and 2 bases from J; bases unmatched to any gene: 7. The CDR3: CASSATGTGPGNTIYF. The CDR3, as DNA: TGTGCCAGTAGTGCAACCGGGACAGGGCCTGGAAACACCATATATTTT.

Written as DNA, the CDR3 is TGTGCCAGTATCGCGAGGGCTGGGGCCAACGTCCTGACTTTC. Amino acids: CASIARAGANVLTF. The J gene is TRBJ2-6, the V gene TRBV19; a possible D gene is TRBD2 (5 bases). V was trimmed by 7 bases and J by 2 bases, leaving 9 bases between them. The CDR3 runs 14 residues. Germline assignment: CDR1 LNHDA and CDR2 SQIVND (reference sequence).

The J gene is TRBJ1-4, the V gene TRBV24-1; D call uncertain. The germline CDR1 and CDR2 sequences are KGHDR and SFDVKD. CDR3 length: 15 amino acids. The V gene lost 2 bases and the J gene lost 4 bases, with 10 bases spanning the gap. CDR3 in amino acids: CATSDSGKGNEKLFF. CDR3 DNA sequence: TGTGCCACCAGTGATTCGGGGAAGGGTAATGAAAAACTGTTTTTT.

This chain uses TRBV19 with TRBJ2-1, with 7 positions matching TRBD1. J lost 3 bases, V lost 4 bases, and 6 bases had no gene match. The germline V gene encodes CDR1 LNHDA and CDR2 SQIVND (reference sequence). The CDR3 is 15 amino acids. CDR3 in DNA: TGTGCCAGTAGTACCTCCCGACAGGGCTACAATGAGCAGTTCTTC. It encodes CASSTSRQGYNEQFF.

The V call is TRBV4-1, the J call TRBJ2-1; 10 bases map to TRBD2. The V gene end was trimmed by 1 base and the J gene end by 4 bases; junction bases not matched to a gene: 7. Germline loops: CDR1 MGHRA, CDR2 YSYEKL. This CDR3 is built from 17 residues. The CDR3 sequence: CASSQVGLASIYNEQFF. DNA for the CDR3: TGCGCCAGCAGCCAAGTGGGACTAGCGTCTATTTACAATGAGCAGTTCTTC.

This sequence joins TRBV7-8 and TRBJ1-5, with D unclear. V was trimmed by 2 bases and J by 8 bases, leaving 13 bases between them. The V gene's germline CDR1 is SGHVS and CDR2 FQNEAQ. This CDR3 comprises 14 residues. The CDR3 DNA is TGTGCCAGCAGCTTACCCGGGGTTCGAGAGCCCCAGCATTTT. This encodes CASSLPGVREPQHF.

This clone was counted a single time. This chain joins TRBV3-1 (or the pseudogene TRBV3-2) and TRBJ2-5; 9 positions match TRBD2. This CDR3 is built from 15 residues. CDR1 and CDR2 from the germline V gene are LGHDT and YNNKEL (reference sequence). After removal of 3 bases from V and 2 bases from J, the junction contained 4 bases not matched to a gene. The CDR3 loop reads CASSHLSGGQETQYF. The CDR3, as DNA: TGTGCCAGCAGCCACCTTAGCGGGGGACAAGAGACCCAGTACTTC.

The gene calls are TRBV2 and TRBJ1-2; 10 nucleotides line up with TRBD1. The germline V gene has CDR1 SNHLY and CDR2 FYNNEI. Trimming at V came to 6 bases and at J to 6 bases, leaving 4 bases not matched to a gene. This CDR3 comprises 13 residues. CDR3 in DNA: TGTGCCAGCAGGCCGGACAGGGGGGATGGCTACACCTTC. Its protein product is CASRPDRGDGYTF.

The chain links TRBV28 to TRBJ2-7; D perhaps matches TRBD1 (7 bases). This CDR3 has 16 amino acids. Trimming stripped 3 bases from V and 2 bases from J, with 17 bases between. CDR1 and CDR2 from the germline V gene are MDHEN and SYDVKM. The CDR3 DNA reads as TGTGCCAGCAGTTTCCAGCAGGGGGGCGGCCCCTACGAGCAGTACTTC. It specifies CASSFQQGGGPYEQYF.

The genes are TRBV4-2 and TRBJ2-7; TRBD2 matches 10 bases. Germline V gives CDR1 LGHNA, CDR2 YNFKEQ. V shed 0 bases and J 3 bases; nucleotides not matched to a gene: 8. The CDR3 sequence is 17 residues long. The CDR3 loop reads CASSQEGTSGTHYEQYF. In nucleotides, the CDR3 is TGTGCCAGCAGCCAAGAAGGAACTAGCGGGACGCACTACGAGCAGTACTTC.

This sequence joins TRBV2 and TRBJ2-5; TRBD2 agrees at 14 bases. Germline lookup yields CDR1 SNHLY and CDR2 FYNNEI. The trim removed 6 bases at V and 4 bases at J, leaving 4 bases unmatched. CDR3 length: 15 residues. CDR3 sequence reads: CASRAGLAGAETQYF. As DNA, the CDR3 is TGTGCCAGCAGGGCGGGACTAGCGGGAGCAGAGACCCAGTACTTC. Together with reference TRBV2 and TRBJ2-5, the CDR3 gives the full variable domain: EPEVTQTPSHQVTQMGQEVILRCVPISNHLYFYWYRQILGQKVEFLVSFYNNEISEKSEIFDDQFSVERPDGSNFTLKIRSTKLEDSAMYFCASRAGLAGAETQYFGPGTRLLVL.

The chain has TRBV5-6 and TRBJ2-5; 7 nucleotides line up with TRBD2. The V and J ends lost 4 bases and 3 bases, in that order; junction bases with no gene match: 15. Germline-derived CDR1 and CDR2 are SGHDT and YYEEEE. The CDR3 contains 17 residues. The CDR3, as DNA: TGTGCCAGCAGCCCCTGGAGGGAGGGAGCCAGCGAAGAGACCCAGTACTTC. Translating gives CASSPWREGASEETQYF.

A few counts support this clone. This rearrangement joins TRBV27 to TRBJ2-1, with unresolved D. The germline V and J ends were trimmed by 2 bases and 4 bases, with 3 bases remaining between them. Germline loops: CDR1 MNHEY, CDR2 SMNVEV (reference sequence). This CDR3 contains 12 residues. This chain's CDR3 is CASSLRYNEQFF. Written as DNA, the CDR3 is TGTGCCAGCAGTTTACGGTACAATGAGCAGTTCTTC.

Only one count was recorded for this clone. The rearrangement links TRBV5-8 to TRBJ2-5; 8 bases line up with TRBD1. The CDR3 contains 15 residues. Trimming took 3 bases from V and 5 from J; bases not matched to a gene: 9. Germline CDR1 and CDR2: SGHTS and YDEGEE. The CDR3 coding sequence is TGTGCCAGCAGCTCGGGGACAGGAGGAAGGGAGACCCAGTACTTC. Protein product: CASSSGTGGRETQYF.

The chain employs TRBV7-3 and TRBJ1-1; 7 bases fit TRBD1. CDR1 and CDR2 from the germline V gene are SGHTA and FQGTGA. The CDR3 is 15 amino acids. Trimming took 2 bases from V and 2 from J; bases not matched to a gene: 5. CDR3 in amino acids: CASSLSGQINTEAFF. The CDR3 DNA follows: TGTGCCAGCAGCTTATCGGGACAGATAAACACTGAAGCTTTCTTT.

CDR3 sequence: CASSLIHGGGHNNEQFF. CDR3 DNA: TGTGCCAGCAGCTTAATACATGGCGGGGGGCACAATAATGAGCAGTTCTTC. The V call is TRBV7-3, the J call TRBJ2-1, with 8 bases lining up with TRBD2. From germline, CDR1 is SGHTA and CDR2 FQGTGA. V was pared by 1 base and J by 7 bases, with 12 bases of the junction left unmatched. The CDR3 has 17 amino acids.

V gene TRBV2 combines with J gene TRBJ2-1; 7 nucleotides match TRBD2. After removal of 6 bases from V and 0 bases from J, the junction contained 5 bases not matched to a gene. Germline CDR1 is SNHLY and CDR2 is FYNNEI. This CDR3 spans 15 amino acids. The CDR3 DNA reads as TGTGCCAGCAGCGACGGGAGGAGCTCCTACAATGAGCAGTTCTTC. It is translated as CASSDGRSSYNEQFF. Filled out from reference TRBV2 and TRBJ2-1, the complete variable domain reads EPEVTQTPSHQVTQMGQEVILRCVPISNHLYFYWYRQILGQKVEFLVSFYNNEISEKSEIFDDQFSVERPDGSNFTLKIRSTKLEDSAMYFCASSDGRSSYNEQFFGPGTRLTVL.

The V gene is TRBV6-5, the J gene TRBJ1-3; D unclear. V was clipped by 8 bases and J by 7 bases, with 18 bases between them. This CDR3 comprises 14 residues. CDR1 is MNHEY, CDR2 SVGAGI, per germline. The CDR3 DNA reads TGTGCCAGCGCGCGCGGGTCCCCGGAGAACACCATATATTTT. Encoded protein: CASARGSPENTIYF.